A selection of T cell receptor beta chains follows, all from one sample in a study of control samples from healthy donors and cancer patients. The data were produced by immunoSEQ multiplex PCR, yet TCRdb's version contains in-frame clones alone and is incomplete. The table includes roughly 120,000 clones, roughly 90% detected once. Sequencing used blood. The receptors shown here come from a woman in her forties or fifties in good health. CDR3s include the opening cysteine and the closing phenylalanine or tryptophan. The D gene is left open where the match is weak. For some rows the clone size is stated as once, few or many, or as a class when expanded; others skip it.

TGTGCCAGCAGTGCAGGGTTGCAGTACTTC | CASSAGLQYF | TRBV2 | NA | TRBJ2-7 | NA
TGTGCCAGCGCTCCCCGGAGCTCCTATAATTCACCCCTCCACTTT | CASAPRSSYNSPLHF | TRBV11-1 | NA | TRBJ1-6 | NA
TGTGCCATCGGAAGGGGGATAGGCTCGAAAGGTGGCTACACCTTC | CAIGRGIGSKGGYTF | TRBV10-3 | NA | TRBJ1-2 | once
TGTGCCAGCAGTTGGGACAGGGAGGGACCTCTCGGGGCCAACGTCCTGACTTTC | CASSWDREGPLGANVLTF | TRBV6-2/TRBV6-3 | TRBD1 | TRBJ2-6 | NA
TGTGCCAGCAGCGATGGACTAGCGGGGTACAATGAGCAGTTCTTC | CASSDGLAGYNEQFF | TRBV5-8 | TRBD2 | TRBJ2-1 | NA
TGTGCCAGCAGTGCTCGGGGCAGGAATGCTTTCTTT | CASSARGRNAFF | TRBV11-2 | NA | TRBJ1-1 | once
TGTGCCAGCACGAAAGAGGGGCGGGGAGATACGCAGTATTTT | CASTKEGRGDTQYF | TRBV5-8 | NA | TRBJ2-3 | NA
TGTGCCAGCAGTTTTGGACCCAGGAACACCGGGGAGCTGTTTTTT | CASSFGPRNTGELFF | TRBV7-2 | NA | TRBJ2-2 | NA
TGTGCCAGCAGCTTCCGGGGGTATGGCACAGATACGCAGTATTTT | CASSFRGYGTDTQYF | TRBV7-2 | NA | TRBJ2-3 | NA
TGTGCCAGTAGCGCCTACAGGGGCGAGTCCCCCAAAGAAAAACTGTTTTTT | CASSAYRGESPKEKLFF | TRBV19 | TRBD1 | TRBJ1-4 | NA
TGTGCCAGCTCATCCAACAGGGGTGGAGGTTCCTACGAGCAGTACTTC | CASSSNRGGGSYEQYF | TRBV18 | TRBD1 | TRBJ2-7 | once
TGTGCCAGCAGCCATGCCGGGACAGGGGGTTTGGTCCTGACTTTC | CASSHAGTGGLVLTF | TRBV9 | TRBD1 | TRBJ2-6 | once
TGTGCCAGCAGTGAAGCTGGGCCGCAGTTCTTC | CASSEAGPQFF | TRBV6-1 | NA | TRBJ2-1 | NA
TGTGCCAGCAGCCAAGATCCCGGCGGATACTCTGGAAACACCATATATTTT | CASSQDPGGYSGNTIYF | TRBV3-1/TRBV3-2 | NA | TRBJ1-3 | NA
TGTGCCAGTAGAAATTTGCGGGTGGCCTCACCCCTCCACTTT | CASRNLRVASPLHF | TRBV19 | NA | TRBJ1-6 | NA
TGTGCCAGCAAGGGGGGGACAGTCACGTTCTCTGAAGCTTTCTTT | CASKGGTVTFSEAFF | TRBV2 | TRBD1 | TRBJ1-1 | NA
TGTGCCAGCAGTTTAGGTGGGGCAGAGACCCAGTACTTC | CASSLGGAETQYF | TRBV12-3/TRBV12-4 | NA | TRBJ2-5 | NA
TGCGCCAGCAGCCATTCCGGGAGCGAGCAGTACTTC | CASSHSGSEQYF | TRBV5-1 | NA | TRBJ2-7 | NA
TGTGCCAGCAGTGAGCCCCGGGGGGGCGGTGTAAATGAGCAGTTCTTC | CASSEPRGGGVNEQFF | TRBV2 | TRBD2 | TRBJ2-1 | NA
TGTGCCAGCAGTGAAGAGCGTGTCGGTCGGGGGGACACAGATACGCAGTATTTT | CASSEERVGRGDTDTQYF | TRBV6-1 | TRBD2 | TRBJ2-3 | NA
TGTGCCAGCAGCTCAGCGGGGGGGCCCAGGGGGAATGAGCAGTTCTTC | CASSSAGGPRGNEQFF | TRBV7-6 | TRBD2 | TRBJ2-1 | NA
TGTGCCATCGGTAATAGGGGTATCGTAGGTGAGCAGTTCTTC | CAIGNRGIVGEQFF | TRBV10-3 | NA | TRBJ2-1 | once
TGTGCCAGTAAGAGGGGGCGGATGAACACTGAAGCTTTCTTT | CASKRGRMNTEAFF | TRBV19 | TRBD1 | TRBJ1-1 | NA
TGCAGCGCCCAAGACGTGTATAATGAGCAGTTCTTC | CSAQDVYNEQFF | TRBV29-1 | NA | TRBJ2-1 | NA
TGTGCCAGCAGCTTTCTGACGAGAGAACTGTTTTTT | CASSFLTRELFF | TRBV5-6 | NA | TRBJ1-4 | NA
TGTGCCACCAGCAGAGGGCGAGGGACAGGTGAAAAACTGTTTTTT | CATSRGRGTGEKLFF | TRBV15 | TRBD1 | TRBJ1-4 | once
TGCAGCTCATCCGCAGGGGGTGAGACCCAGTACTTC | CSSSAGGETQYF | TRBV29-1 | TRBD1 | TRBJ2-5 | NA
TGTGCCATCAGTGATCCCGACACAGATACGCAGTATTTT | CAISDPDTDTQYF | TRBV10-3 | NA | TRBJ2-3 | once
TGTGCCTGGAGGTCAACAGGGGTCTCCTACTACGAGCAGTACTTC | CAWRSTGVSYYEQYF | TRBV30 | TRBD1 | TRBJ2-7 | NA
TGCAGTGCTAGTTCGGGGGGGAAAGATCAGCCCCAGCATTTT | CSASSGGKDQPQHF | TRBV20-1 | NA | TRBJ1-5 | NA
TGTGCCACCGAGGGAGGCAGCACCGGGGAGCTGTTTTTT | CATEGGSTGELFF | TRBV6-5 | NA | TRBJ2-2 | once
TGTGCCAGCAGCTCCGATTGGGTTCTGGACGAGCAGTACTTC | CASSSDWVLDEQYF | TRBV7-9 | NA | TRBJ2-7 | NA
TGTGCCAGCTCATCCGGACAGGGCGTAAATCAGCCCCAGCATTTT | CASSSGQGVNQPQHF | TRBV18 | TRBD1 | TRBJ1-5 | NA
TGCGCCAGCAGCTTATCGTGGACAGCTAACAATGAGCAGTTCTTC | CASSLSWTANNEQFF | TRBV5-1 | NA | TRBJ2-1 | NA
TGCAGCGTGGCGAACTCGGGACACCGAGACGTCTATGGCTACACCTTC | CSVANSGHRDVYGYTF | TRBV29-1 | NA | TRBJ1-2 | NA
TGTGCCAGTAGTATCGGACTTCTGGAGACCCAGTACTTC | CASSIGLLETQYF | TRBV19 | NA | TRBJ2-5 | NA
TGTGCCAGCAGCCCGGACACCCACCAAGAGACCCAGTACTTC | CASSPDTHQETQYF | TRBV2 | NA | TRBJ2-5 | NA
TGTGCCAGCAGCTTACACGCGGGCAGGGGAGGCTACACCTTC | CASSLHAGRGGYTF | TRBV7-3 | NA | TRBJ1-2 | once
TGTGCCAGCAGCTTGCTAGCGGAAAACAATGAGCAGTTCTTC | CASSLLAENNEQFF | TRBV7-8 | TRBD2 | TRBJ2-1 | NA
TGTGCCAGCAGTTTGGGTGGGAATGAGCAGTTCTTC | CASSLGGNEQFF | TRBV6-5 | NA | TRBJ2-1 | NA
TGTGCCCGAGGAGAGGGAGTAGGTACCGGGGAGCTGTTTTTT | CARGEGVGTGELFF | TRBV30 | NA | TRBJ2-2 | NA
TGCGCCAGCAGCCCACTAGCGTTGTCCTACAATGAGCAGTTCTTC | CASSPLALSYNEQFF | TRBV5-1 | TRBD2 | TRBJ2-1 | NA
TGTGCCAGCAGCAAGGAACAGGGTTGGGCTGAAGCTTTCTTT | CASSKEQGWAEAFF | TRBV11-2 | NA | TRBJ1-1 | NA
TGTGCCAGCAGCAAAACTAGCGGTACCGGGGAGCTGTTTTTT | CASSKTSGTGELFF | TRBV7-2 | TRBD2 | TRBJ2-2 | once
TGCGCCAGCAGCCAACACAGGGGGGCCGGCACCGGGGAGCTGTTTTTT | CASSQHRGAGTGELFF | TRBV4-1 | TRBD1 | TRBJ2-2 | NA
TGTGCCAGCAGCTTAGTGGGGTTTTTTAACTTGAACACTGAAGCTTTCTTT | CASSLVGFFNLNTEAFF | TRBV7-8 | NA | TRBJ1-1 | NA
TGTGCCAGCTCACCAGGGTTGAGTGAAAAACTGTTTTTT | CASSPGLSEKLFF | TRBV18 | NA | TRBJ1-4 | NA
TGTGCCAGTAGTATGTACAACTTCCCAAACACCGGGGAGCTGTTTTTT | CASSMYNFPNTGELFF | TRBV19 | NA | TRBJ2-2 | NA
TGTGCCAGCAGCCTAACCGGGCAGGGGCGCAATCAGCCCCAGCATTTT | CASSLTGQGRNQPQHF | TRBV7-2 | NA | TRBJ1-5 | once
TGCAGCGTCAGACATCTCAGCTCCTACGAGCAGTACTTC | CSVRHLSSYEQYF | TRBV29-1 | NA | TRBJ2-7 | NA
TGCGCCAGCAGCCAAAGGCGCGAGTCTCTCGGCTACACCTTC | CASSQRRESLGYTF | TRBV4-1 | NA | TRBJ1-2 | NA
TGTGCCAGCAGCCCTAAAGAGGATCGGAGGGAGCAGTACTTC | CASSPKEDRREQYF | TRBV11-3 | NA | TRBJ2-7 | NA
TGTGCCAGCAGCTTAGTGAAAGGGAACACCGGGGAGCTGTTTTTT | CASSLVKGNTGELFF | TRBV11-2 | NA | TRBJ2-2 | NA
TGCGCCAGCAGCTTTGGACTAGCGGGGGGGTACCAAGAGACCCAGTACTTC | CASSFGLAGGYQETQYF | TRBV5-1 | TRBD2 | TRBJ2-5 | once
TGCGCCAGCAGCCGACAGTCTAACACCGGGGAGCTGTTTTTT | CASSRQSNTGELFF | TRBV4-3 | NA | TRBJ2-2 | few
TGTGCCAGCAGCCAAGATTGGGGGGCTAATGAAAAACTGTTTTTT | CASSQDWGANEKLFF | TRBV14 | NA | TRBJ1-4 | NA
TGTGCCAGCAGCTCCATCGGACAGGGGCCTTATAGCAATCAGCCCCAGCATTTT | CASSSIGQGPYSNQPQHF | TRBV7-9 | TRBD1 | TRBJ1-5 | NA
TGTGCCAGCAGCCAAGAAATATGGGCTGAAGCTTTCTTT | CASSQEIWAEAFF | TRBV14 | NA | TRBJ1-1 | NA
TGTGCCAGCAGCCAAGAACTAGCGGCGGATACGCAGTATTTT | CASSQELAADTQYF | TRBV3-1/TRBV3-2 | TRBD2 | TRBJ2-3 | NA